These 10 T cell receptor beta chains came from one sample sequenced in a study of blood T cell repertoires in COVID-19. Using immunoSEQ multiplex PCR, the repertoire was profiled, and TCRdb retains in-frame clones only, with some absent. The sample has roughly 240,000 clones, around 85% seen once; the top ten hold approximately 5.1%. Sequencing used peripheral blood. These TCRs come from a man in his forties or fifties with COVID-19, enrolled during active disease.

The CDR3 here is CSVVIGVNTGELFF. CDR3 DNA sequence: TGCAGCGTTGTTATAGGGGTAAACACCGGGGAGCTGTTTTTT. This chain joins TRBV29-1 and TRBJ2-2, with D perhaps TRBD1 (5 bases). Germline CDR1 and CDR2: SQVTM and ANQGSEA. This CDR3 region has 14 residues. Trimming removed 4 bases at V and 2 bases at J, with 11 bases between.

Here the CDR3 reads CASSPVAGNSPLHF. The CDR3 DNA follows: TGTGCCAGCAGCCCCGTGGCAGGGAATTCACCCCTCCACTTT. This chain joins TRBV11-2 and TRBJ1-6; tentative D call: TRBD1 (5 bases). Germline CDR1 is SGHAT and CDR2 is FQNNGV. V was cut by 5 bases and J by 7 bases, with 12 bases left in between. This CDR3 has 14 amino acids. Variable domain in full (rest from reference TRBV11-2 and TRBJ1-6): EAGVAQSPRYKIIEKRQSVAFWCNPISGHATLYWYQQILGQGPKLLIQFQNNGVVDDSQLPKDRFSAERLKGVDSTLKIQPAKLEDSAVYLCASSPVAGNSPLHFGNGTRLTVT.

V gene TRBV25-1 combines with J gene TRBJ2-7; 9 bases map to TRBD1. The CDR3 sequence is 14 residues long. Germline CDR1 is MGHDK and CDR2 is SYGVNS. J gave up 5 bases and V 5 bases, and 7 bases lay outside the gene matches. The CDR3 reads CASSRRDRVNEQYF. CDR3 DNA: TGTGCCAGCAGTCGCCGGGACAGGGTCAACGAGCAGTACTTC.

There are a few counts of this clone. The rearrangement joins TRBV10-3 to TRBJ1-5; D gene uncertain. The germline V gene has CDR1 ENHRY and CDR2 SYGVKD. Trimming removed 3 bases from V and 5 bases from J, with 11 bases in between. CDR3 length equals 14 residues. CDR3 nucleotide sequence: TGTGCCATCAGTGAACTAGGGATGGATCAGCCCCAGCATTTT. Its protein is CAISELGMDQPQHF.

The sample holds a few counts of this clone. The chain carries TRBV6-6 and TRBJ2-6; weak D call: TRBD1 (6 bases). Trimming cost V 6 bases and J 2 bases, with 14 bases left between them. Germline V gene sequence: CDR1 MNHNY, CDR2 SVGAGI (reference sequence). The CDR3 is 16 residues long. The CDR3 protein is CASRPPGVTGANVLTF. The CDR3 nucleotides are TGTGCCAGCAGACCGCCAGGGGTGACTGGGGCCAACGTCCTGACTTTC.

This clone was seen once. The genes are TRBV6-5 and TRBJ2-2, with D perhaps TRBD2 (6 bases). Germline V gene lookup returns CDR1 MNHEY and CDR2 SVGAGI. Trimming removed 2 bases from V and 5 bases from J, with 15 bases in between. The CDR3 runs to 16 residues. CDR3 DNA sequence: TGTGCCAGCAGTTACGGCGGAGGGCCCAGAACCGGGGAGCTGTTTTTT. Its translation is CASSYGGGPRTGELFF.

The genes are TRBV10-2 and TRBJ1-5; the D gene is possibly TRBD1 (5 bases). Trimming shortened V by 3 bases and J by 2 bases, and 26 bases separated the two germline ends. The CDR3 runs to 20 residues. Germline-derived CDR1 and CDR2 are WSHSY and SAAADI. CDR3 nucleotide sequence: TGCGCCAGCAGTGACCTCAAAGACCCGGGACTCGCCAGGCGCAATCAGCCCCAGCATTTT. The encoded protein is CASSDLKDPGLARRNQPQHF.

This clone appeared a single time. CDR3 amino acids: CASSERVPYNSPLHF. The CDR3 DNA is TGTGCCAGCAGTGAAAGAGTCCCCTATAATTCACCCCTCCACTTT. The rearrangement joins TRBV2 to TRBJ1-6; D is ambiguous. Germline values: CDR1 SNHLY, CDR2 FYNNEI. Trimming removed 2 bases from V and 2 bases from J, with 7 bases in between. The CDR3 contains 15 residues.

The chain is built from TRBV7-9 and TRBJ1-1; maybe TRBD1 (6 bases). CDR1 SEHNR and CDR2 FQNEAQ come from the germline V gene (reference sequence). With 2 bases removed from V and 5 bases from J, the gap between germline ends came to 15 bases. This CDR3 contains 15 residues. CDR3 loop: CASSLKGGRRTEAFF. The CDR3 nucleotides are TGTGCCAGCAGCTTAAAGGGGGGGCGGCGGACTGAAGCTTTCTTT.

The chain joins TRBV4-2 to TRBJ2-7; TRBD1 matches 9 bases. The CDR3 is made up of 14 amino acids. CDR1 and CDR2 (germline): LGHNA, YNFKEQ. Trimming cost V 3 bases and J 4 bases; bases outside gene matches: 4. For the CDR3, the DNA is TGTGCCAGCAGCCAGCCGGGACAGGGTTACGAGCAGTACTTC. Translating gives CASSQPGQGYEQYF.